The clone carrying this T cell receptor (beta chain) has ten or more counts. The germline V gene encodes CDR1 DFQATT and CDR2 SNEGSKA (reference sequence). CDR3 length equals 15 residues. Trimming removed 2 bases from V and 1 base from J, with 12 bases in between. Time point described: patch test 1, 2 weeks after DPC sensitization. Specified treatment: therapeutic diphenylcyclopropenone sensitization with weekly scalp DPC. The data derive from a study of human T cells and chemical hapten exposure. Across the whole study: The use of 2% DPC on around 2 cm by around 2 cm of upper inner arm skin constituted sensitization.

TCRdb reanalysed the RACE reads using MiXCR and keeps one entry per CDR3 protein. The sample carries fewer than 500,000 distinct CDR3 sequences, 4% to 5.5% recorded once. The J gene is TRBJ1-5, the V gene TRBV20-1, with D possibly being TRBD1 (6 bases). This specimen consisted of whole blood, obtained in connection with sensitization to the hapten diphenylcyclopropenone (DPC). The clonotype was recovered from a woman between 50 and 59 years old with alopecia areata. Some clones in this sample may be carry-over from other donors' samples. The DNA for the CDR3 is TGCAGTGCTAGACAGGGGTCAGGGAGCAATCAGCCCCAGCATTTT. Translating gives CSARQGSGSNQPQHF.